This T cell receptor beta chain stems from a study of blood T cell repertoires in COVID-19 (dated by TCRdb to about 2020). For the study in its entirety: Samples from collaborators originated in the United States, Italy and Spain and spanned both the acute and convalescent phases of COVID-19. HLA class I and class II types, where available, came from metadata supplied by the sample provider rather than from assay-based typing. Samples were obtained from the ongoing ImmuneRACE study (first 160 participants) and from some 1,300 subjects provided by 6 global collaborators. The repertoires were released in a freely available public database intended as a resource for research on the immune response to SARS-CoV-2. The prospective study material was composed of cDNA or gDNA derived from T cells, B-cell-depleted T cells, or PBMCs. The sample metadata nearly always contained a de-identified subject ID, COVID-19 status, age in years and sex. Subjects who had been exposed to COVID-19, were actively infected with it, or had recovered from it provided the deeply sampled blood TCRbeta repertoires that made up the dataset. Study-level results and caveats: The amount of clinical and demographic metadata varied by source and participant and was provided uncurated.

TCRbeta CDR3 regions were amplified from genomic DNA by means of the immunoSEQ Assay, a bias-controlled multiplex PCR. Processing in the source paper ran as follows. Nucleated cell counts per sample were estimated from amplification of reference gene primers within the assay. To quantify the absolute abundance of each unique TCRbeta CDR3 rearrangement, sequence reads were collapsed and filtered. Productive Simpson clonality was computed per sample as the square root of Simpson's diversity index over productive rearrangements. In its TCRdb copy, this immuneACCESS table keeps in-frame sequences only and misses some clones. Where compared with another copy, unresolved V genes explain less than half of these, and the others have no known cause. The V and J calls and clone size were taken over from that table, and D and trimming were inferred from the DNA. The sample table lists 190,000 or so clones, about 81% of them with a count of one. The top ten clones comprise about 11% of the sample.

From the germline V gene, CDR1 is MNHNS and CDR2 is SASEGT. The CDR3 holds 15 amino acids from the cysteine to the phenylalanine. Only CDR3 DNA is held: 45 bases, read in frame from base 1. In Seattle, one collaborating source enrolled patients while the infection was active and tracked those patients longitudinally over the course of disease. Each collaborating institution followed its own protocols to collect whole blood in K2EDTA tubes. For TCRbeta analysis, collaborators shipped samples in one of three forms: frozen whole blood, isolated PBMCs, or DNA extracted from either of those sample types. On this clone: Its antigen remains undetermined. A junction end diverges from the germline sequence, so it may reflect a read error.

Recombination linked TRBV6-1 to TRBJ1-6, and the D gene may be TRBD1, 6 bases matching. The source material was peripheral blood. This TCR was recovered from a woman older than 75 with COVID-19, enrolled during active disease. CDR3 region: CANSEQGLSDSPLHF. DNA sequence: TGTGCCAACAGTGAACAGGGATTGTCGGATTCACCCCTCCACTTT.